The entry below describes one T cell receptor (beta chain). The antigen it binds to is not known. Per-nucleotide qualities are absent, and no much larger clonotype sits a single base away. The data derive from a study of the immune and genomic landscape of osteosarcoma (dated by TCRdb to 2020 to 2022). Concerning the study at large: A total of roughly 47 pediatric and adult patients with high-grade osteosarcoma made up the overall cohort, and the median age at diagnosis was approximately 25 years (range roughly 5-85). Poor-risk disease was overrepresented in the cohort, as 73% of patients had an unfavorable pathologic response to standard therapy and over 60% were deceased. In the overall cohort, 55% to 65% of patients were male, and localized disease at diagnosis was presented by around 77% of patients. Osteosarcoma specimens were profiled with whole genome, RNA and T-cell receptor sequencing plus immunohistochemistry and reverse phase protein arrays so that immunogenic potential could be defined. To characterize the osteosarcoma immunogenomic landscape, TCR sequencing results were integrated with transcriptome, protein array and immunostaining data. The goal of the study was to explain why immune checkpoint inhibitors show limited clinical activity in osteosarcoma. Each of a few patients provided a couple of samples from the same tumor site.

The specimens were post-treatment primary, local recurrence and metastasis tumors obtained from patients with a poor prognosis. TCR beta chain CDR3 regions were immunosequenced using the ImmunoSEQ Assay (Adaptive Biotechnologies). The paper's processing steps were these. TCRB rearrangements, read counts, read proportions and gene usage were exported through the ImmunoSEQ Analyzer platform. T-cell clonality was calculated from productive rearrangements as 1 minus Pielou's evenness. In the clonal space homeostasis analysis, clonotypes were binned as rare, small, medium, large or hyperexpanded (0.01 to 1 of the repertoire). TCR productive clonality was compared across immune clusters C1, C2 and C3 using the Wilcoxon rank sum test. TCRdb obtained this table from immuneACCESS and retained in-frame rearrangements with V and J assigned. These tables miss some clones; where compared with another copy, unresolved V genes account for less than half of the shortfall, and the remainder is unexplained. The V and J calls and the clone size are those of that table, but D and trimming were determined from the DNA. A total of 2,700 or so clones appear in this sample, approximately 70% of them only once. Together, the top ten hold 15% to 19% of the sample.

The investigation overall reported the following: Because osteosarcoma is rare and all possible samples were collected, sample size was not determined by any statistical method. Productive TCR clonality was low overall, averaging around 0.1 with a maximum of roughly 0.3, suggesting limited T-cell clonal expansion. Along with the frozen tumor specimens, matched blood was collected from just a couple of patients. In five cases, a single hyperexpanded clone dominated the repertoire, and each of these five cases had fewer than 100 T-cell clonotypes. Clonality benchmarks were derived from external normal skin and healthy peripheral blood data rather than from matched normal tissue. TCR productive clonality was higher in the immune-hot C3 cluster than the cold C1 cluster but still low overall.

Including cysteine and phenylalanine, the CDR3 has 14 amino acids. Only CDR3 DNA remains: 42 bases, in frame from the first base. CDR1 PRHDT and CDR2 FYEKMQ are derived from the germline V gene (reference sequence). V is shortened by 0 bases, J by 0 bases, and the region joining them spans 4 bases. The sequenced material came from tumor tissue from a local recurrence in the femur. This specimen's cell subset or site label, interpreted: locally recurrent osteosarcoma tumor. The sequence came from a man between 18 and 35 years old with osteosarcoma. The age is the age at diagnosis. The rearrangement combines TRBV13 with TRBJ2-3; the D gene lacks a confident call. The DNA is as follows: TGTGCCAGCAGCTTAGGCATGAGCACAGATACGCAGTATTTT. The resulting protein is CASSLGMSTDTQYF.